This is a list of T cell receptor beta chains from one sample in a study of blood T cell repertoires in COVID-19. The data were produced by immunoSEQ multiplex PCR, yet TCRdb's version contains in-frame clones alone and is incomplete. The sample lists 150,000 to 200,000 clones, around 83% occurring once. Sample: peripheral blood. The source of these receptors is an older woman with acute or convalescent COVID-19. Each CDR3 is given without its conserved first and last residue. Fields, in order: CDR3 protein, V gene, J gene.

ATSDRVEGTGELF,TRBV5-1,TRBJ2-2
ASSPGLAGNFEQF,TRBV11-1,TRBJ2-1
ASSLYFTDTQY,TRBV7-2,TRBJ2-3
ASSPVLDYYEQY,TRBV9,TRBJ2-7
ASSPRQATYYGYT,TRBV19,TRBJ1-2
ASSYGGIYNEQF,TRBV6-2/TRBV6-3,TRBJ2-1
ASRTDSRRDGYT,TRBV19,TRBJ1-2
ASSEDRGRNQPQH,TRBV2,TRBJ1-5
ASSTGNTQY,TRBV21-1,TRBJ2-3
ASSQGPGAF,TRBV12-3/TRBV12-4,TRBJ1-1
ASSSGDRDNEQF,TRBV6-6,TRBJ2-1
ASSLAGGGELF,TRBV28,TRBJ2-2
ASSPYRAAETQY,TRBV3-1/TRBV3-2,TRBJ2-5
ASSIDQGTVPAHGYT,TRBV19,TRBJ1-2
ATSEEGGVAF,TRBV24-1,TRBJ1-1
ASSLPGTTEAF,TRBV3-1/TRBV3-2,TRBJ1-1
ASSQGPRTAGNTIY,TRBV19,TRBJ1-3
ASSLIAGSTDTQY,TRBV7-3,TRBJ2-3
ATSDPGGLAGADTQY,TRBV24-1,TRBJ2-3
ASSVAPGGYNEQF,TRBV9,TRBJ2-1
ATSEGSGINYGYT,TRBV24-1,TRBJ1-2
ASRSEGLAGYTGELF,TRBV7-8,TRBJ2-2
ASSPSRDQPQH,TRBV7-3,TRBJ1-5
ASSRSGRMSNEQF,TRBV6-5,TRBJ2-1
ASRATGRDSEAF,TRBV3-1/TRBV3-2,TRBJ1-1
ASSPGTGGSEQY,TRBV3-1/TRBV3-2,TRBJ2-7
ASSTEETASSYNEQF,TRBV5-1,TRBJ2-1
ASSREAAPLSSYNEQF,TRBV7-3,TRBJ2-1
ASSPWTGGNQPQH,TRBV5-5,TRBJ1-5
ASSYSSGANVLT,TRBV7-9,TRBJ2-6
ASSPGTGHYGYT,TRBV5-6,TRBJ1-2
SASDIGSNQPQH,TRBV20-1,TRBJ1-5
ASSTKGGPDTQY,TRBV27,TRBJ2-3
AWSDTDNSPLH,TRBV30,TRBJ1-6
ATALAGGVRETQY,TRBV6-5,TRBJ2-5
ASSLIQGGNTIY,TRBV7-9,TRBJ1-3
ASSSDGQHNSPLH,TRBV7-9,TRBJ1-6
ASSEQYRNTEAF,TRBV6-1,TRBJ1-1
ASSIGGQGVIQPQH,TRBV19,TRBJ1-5
ANRPNRGFGDTQY,TRBV7-2,TRBJ2-3
ATSGKGAWDQPQH,TRBV24-1,TRBJ1-5
ASSARVTNEKLF,TRBV5-5,TRBJ1-4
ASSGREGKNIQY,TRBV2,TRBJ2-4
ASSLWGLGEKLF,TRBV28,TRBJ1-4
ATSSRGGSPYGYT,TRBV24-1,TRBJ1-2
ASSLGTSGRIVNEQF,TRBV5-1,TRBJ2-1
ASSPRQGASAEAF,TRBV18,TRBJ1-1
ASSPLRDSNYGYT,TRBV3-1/TRBV3-2,TRBJ1-2